The rows below give T cell receptor beta chains drawn from one sample of a study of T cells after yellow fever vaccination. MiXCR was run by TCRdb on the 5' RACE reads, yielding one entry per CDR3 protein. This sample has around 550,000 distinct CDR3 sequences, with 15% to 20% found just once. The material was PBMCs, obtained 15 days after the yellow fever booster vaccination. These receptors originate from a man under 40 who received the YFV17D yellow fever vaccine. The CDR3 runs from the conserved cysteine through the conserved F or W. A D gene is named only where the DNA matches it firmly. Not all rows give a size; the values are once, few, many and, for expanded clones, a class.

j_call: TRBJ2-1
v_call: TRBV20-1
d_call: .
clone_size: .
cdr3_aa: CSAFNNEPFF
cdr3_nt: TGCAGTGCTTTCAACAATGAGCCGTTCTTC

j_call: TRBJ2-1
v_call: TRBV9
d_call: TRBD2
clone_size: few
cdr3_aa: CASSGTSFGEQFF
cdr3_nt: TGTGCCAGCAGCGGGACTAGCTTCGGTGAGCAGTTCTTC

j_call: TRBJ2-7
v_call: TRBV14
d_call: .
clone_size: .
cdr3_aa: CASSNQPGGLQYF
cdr3_nt: TGTGCCAGCAGCAACCAGCCTGGCGGCCTGCAGTACTTC

j_call: TRBJ2-7
v_call: TRBV20-1
d_call: TRBD1
clone_size: few
cdr3_aa: CSARRQGYEQYF
cdr3_nt: TGCAGTGCTAGACGACAGGGATACGAGCAGTACTTC

j_call: TRBJ2-5
v_call: TRBV28
d_call: .
clone_size: .
cdr3_aa: CASSGPLETQYF
cdr3_nt: TGTGCCAGCAGCGGCCCCCTGGAGACCCAGTACTTC

j_call: TRBJ2-6
v_call: TRBV5-1
d_call: TRBD1
clone_size: .
cdr3_aa: CASSLKGDRVAGANVLTF
cdr3_nt: TGCGCCAGCAGCTTGAAGGGAGACAGGGTGGCTGGGGCCAACGTCCTGACTTTC

j_call: TRBJ2-7
v_call: TRBV4-3
d_call: TRBD2
clone_size: .
cdr3_aa: CASSQIAGPYEQYF
cdr3_nt: TGCGCCAGCAGCCAAATAGCGGGACCCTACGAGCAGTACTTC

j_call: TRBJ2-7
v_call: TRBV29-1
d_call: .
clone_size: .
cdr3_aa: CSTTGYLYEQYF
cdr3_nt: TGCAGCACTACAGGGTACCTCTACGAGCAGTACTTC

j_call: TRBJ2-7
v_call: TRBV12-3/TRBV12-4
d_call: TRBD2
clone_size: few
cdr3_aa: CASSSTSGSAGSYEQYF
cdr3_nt: TGTGCCAGCAGTTCGACTAGCGGGAGCGCTGGCTCCTACGAGCAGTACTTC

j_call: TRBJ2-4
v_call: TRBV12-3/TRBV12-4
d_call: TRBD1
clone_size: few
cdr3_aa: CASSPGTGGATKNIQYF
cdr3_nt: TGTGCCAGCAGTCCCGGGACAGGGGGCGCGACCAAAAACATTCAGTACTTC

j_call: TRBJ2-7
v_call: TRBV3-1
d_call: .
clone_size: .
cdr3_aa: CASSHRAGPYEQYF
cdr3_nt: TGTGCCAGCAGCCATCGGGCAGGCCCATACGAGCAGTACTTC

j_call: TRBJ2-1
v_call: TRBV20-1
d_call: .
clone_size: .
cdr3_aa: CSARVVPGWNEQFF
cdr3_nt: TGCAGTGCTAGAGTCGTCCCAGGATGGAATGAGCAGTTCTTC

j_call: TRBJ2-1
v_call: TRBV5-1
d_call: .
clone_size: .
cdr3_aa: CASSLRDAYNEQFF
cdr3_nt: TGCGCCAGCAGCCTACGGGACGCCTACAATGAGCAGTTCTTC

j_call: TRBJ2-7
v_call: TRBV9
d_call: .
clone_size: .
cdr3_aa: CASSGRWGSTEQYF
cdr3_nt: TGTGCCAGCAGCGGTCGGTGGGGCTCCACCGAGCAGTACTTC

j_call: TRBJ2-7
v_call: TRBV6-2/TRBV6-3
d_call: TRBD2
clone_size: few
cdr3_aa: CASSYGGRASYEQYF
cdr3_nt: TGTGCCAGCAGTTACGGTGGGAGGGCATCCTACGAGCAGTACTTC

j_call: TRBJ2-7
v_call: TRBV29-1
d_call: TRBD2
clone_size: .
cdr3_aa: CSVEGGRDSYEQYF
cdr3_nt: TGCAGCGTTGAAGGTGGGAGGGATTCGTACGAGCAGTACTTC

j_call: TRBJ2-7
v_call: TRBV5-8
d_call: TRBD2
clone_size: .
cdr3_aa: CASSSSLAGVRYVQYF
cdr3_nt: TGTGCCAGCAGCTCCTCTCTCGCGGGAGTACGGTACGTGCAGTACTTC

j_call: TRBJ2-3
v_call: TRBV18
d_call: TRBD1
clone_size: .
cdr3_aa: CASTGTDLKDTQYF
cdr3_nt: TGTGCCAGCACAGGGACAGACCTCAAAGATACGCAGTATTTT